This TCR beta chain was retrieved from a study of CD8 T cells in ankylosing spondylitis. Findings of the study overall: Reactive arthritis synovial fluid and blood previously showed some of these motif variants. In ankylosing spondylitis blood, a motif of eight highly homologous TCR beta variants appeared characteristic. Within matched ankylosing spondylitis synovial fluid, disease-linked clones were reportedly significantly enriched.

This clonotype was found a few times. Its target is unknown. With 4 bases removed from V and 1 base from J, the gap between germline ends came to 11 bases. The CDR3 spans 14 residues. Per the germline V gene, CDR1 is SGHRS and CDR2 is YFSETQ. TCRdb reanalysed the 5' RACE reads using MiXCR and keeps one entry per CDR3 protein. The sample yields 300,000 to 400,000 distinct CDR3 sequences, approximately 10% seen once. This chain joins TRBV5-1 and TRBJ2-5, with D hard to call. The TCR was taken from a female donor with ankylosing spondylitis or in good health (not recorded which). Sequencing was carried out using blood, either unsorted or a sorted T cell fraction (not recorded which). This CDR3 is CASSTPLAQETQYF. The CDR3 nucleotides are TGCGCCAGCAGCACCCCACTCGCCCAAGAGACCCAGTACTTC.